This entry features one T cell receptor beta chain sequence. An end of the junction does not agree with germline; a read error may underlie this. This sample is drawn from a study of PD-L1 blockade in urothelial cancer. Study as a whole: Patients, treated from 2014 onward, received atezolizumab 1,200 mg intravenously every 3 weeks. Twenty-five of 29 patients were males with bladder-origin urothelial cancer.

Time point meaning: pretreatment peripheral blood. The diagnosis in patients was locally advanced or metastatic urothelial carcinoma. Clones were read by immunoSEQ multiplex PCR, and TCRdb kept only the in-frame ones, dropping some. The sample lists tens of thousands of clones, approximately 86% occurring once. The receptor was derived from a man aged 55 to 70 with urothelial cancer. Material: PBMCs, obtained around atezolizumab (anti-PD-L1) treatment.

The DNA for the CDR3 is TGTGCTAGCAGCTTGTCGACAGGGCCCTCTGGGGCCAACGTCCTGACTTTC. This encodes CASSLSTGPSGANVLTF. The V call is TRBV7-7, the J call TRBJ2-6; 7 bases fit TRBD1. CDR1 is SSHAT, CDR2 FNYEAQ, per germline (reference sequence). CDR3 length equals 17 residues.